This T cell receptor beta chain came from a study of control samples from healthy donors and cancer patients. The protocol was immunoSEQ multiplex PCR, while the TCRdb copy is restricted to in-frame clones and leaves out a portion. The table lists tens of thousands of clones, around 84% of them singletons. CDR1 is KGHSH, CDR2 LQKENI, per germline. The length of the CDR3 is 17 residues. The V end was cut by 3 bases, the J end by 3 bases, with 20 bases between. The chain links TRBV18 to TRBJ1-1; D unresolved. The receptor was derived from a man aged 70-80 years with lung cancer. Input material: PBMCs. The CDR3 coding sequence is TGTGCCAGCTCACCGCCTCCTCGGGGATACGGGGACACTGAAGCTTTCTTT. Translating it yields CASSPPPRGYGDTEAFF.